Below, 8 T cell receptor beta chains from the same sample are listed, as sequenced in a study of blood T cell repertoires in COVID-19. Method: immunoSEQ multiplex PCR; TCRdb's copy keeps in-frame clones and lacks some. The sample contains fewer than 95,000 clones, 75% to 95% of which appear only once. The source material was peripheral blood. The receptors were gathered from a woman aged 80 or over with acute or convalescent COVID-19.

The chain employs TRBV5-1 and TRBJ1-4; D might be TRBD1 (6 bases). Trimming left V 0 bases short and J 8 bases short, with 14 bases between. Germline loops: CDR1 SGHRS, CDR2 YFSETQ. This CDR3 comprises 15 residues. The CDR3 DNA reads TGCGCCAGCAGCTTGGGGGGGAACAGGGAGGAAAAACTGTTTTTT. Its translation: CASSLGGNREEKLFF. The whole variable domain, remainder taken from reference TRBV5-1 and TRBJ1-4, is KAGVTQTPRYLIKTRGQQVTLSCSPISGHRSVSWYQQTPGQGLQFLFEYFSETQRNKGNFPGRFSGRQFSNSRSEMNVSTLELGDSALYLCASSLGGNREEKLFFGSGTQLSVL.

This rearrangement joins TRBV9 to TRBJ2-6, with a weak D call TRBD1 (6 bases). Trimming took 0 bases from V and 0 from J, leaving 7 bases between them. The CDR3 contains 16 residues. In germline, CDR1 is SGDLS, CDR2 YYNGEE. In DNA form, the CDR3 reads TGTGCCAGCAGCGTAGACAGGGTCTCTGGGGCCAACGTCCTGACTTTC. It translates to CASSVDRVSGANVLTF.

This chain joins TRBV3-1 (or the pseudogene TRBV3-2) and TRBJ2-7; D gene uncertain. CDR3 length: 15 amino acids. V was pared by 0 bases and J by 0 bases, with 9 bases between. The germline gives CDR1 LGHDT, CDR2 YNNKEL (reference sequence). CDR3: CASSQDDTHSYEQYF. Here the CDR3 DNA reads TGTGCCAGCAGCCAAGACGATACACACTCCTACGAGCAGTACTTC.

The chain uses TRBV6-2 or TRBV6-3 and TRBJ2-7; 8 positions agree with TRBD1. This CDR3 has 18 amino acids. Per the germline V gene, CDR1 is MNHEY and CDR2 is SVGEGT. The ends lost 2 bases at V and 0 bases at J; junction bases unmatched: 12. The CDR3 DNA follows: TGTGCCAGCAGTTACGCTACCGGACAGGGAGTTAACTCCTACGAGCAGTACTTC. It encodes CASSYATGQGVNSYEQYF.

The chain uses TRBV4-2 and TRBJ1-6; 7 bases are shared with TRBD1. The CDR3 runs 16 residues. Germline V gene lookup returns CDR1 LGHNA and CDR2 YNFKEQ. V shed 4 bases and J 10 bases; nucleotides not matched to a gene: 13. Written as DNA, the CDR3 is TGTGCCAGCAGCCCAGACCTAGACAGGGCGTACTCACCCCTCCACTTT. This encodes CASSPDLDRAYSPLHF.

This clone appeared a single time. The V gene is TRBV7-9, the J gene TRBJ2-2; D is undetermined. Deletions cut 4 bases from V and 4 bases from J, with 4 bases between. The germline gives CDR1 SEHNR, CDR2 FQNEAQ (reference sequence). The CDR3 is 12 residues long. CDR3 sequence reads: CASSSSTGELFF. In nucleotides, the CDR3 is TGTGCCAGCAGCTCTAGCACCGGGGAGCTGTTTTTT.

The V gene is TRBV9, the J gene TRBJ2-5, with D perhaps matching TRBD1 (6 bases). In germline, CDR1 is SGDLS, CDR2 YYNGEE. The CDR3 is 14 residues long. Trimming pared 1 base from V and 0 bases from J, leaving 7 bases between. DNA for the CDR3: TGTGCCAGCAGCGTACAGGGGTACCAAGAGACCCAGTACTTC. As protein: CASSVQGYQETQYF.

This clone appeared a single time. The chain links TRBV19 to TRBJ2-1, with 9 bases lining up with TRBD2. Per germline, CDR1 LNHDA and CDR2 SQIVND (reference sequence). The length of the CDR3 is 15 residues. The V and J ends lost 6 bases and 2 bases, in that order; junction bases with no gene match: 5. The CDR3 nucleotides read TGTGCCAGTAGAAACAGCGGGGGGCCCTACAATGAGCAGTTCTTC. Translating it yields CASRNSGGPYNEQFF.